Given below is one T cell receptor beta chain in context. This clone was observed once. Its antigen target is currently unknown. It has no much larger one-base neighbor in the sample; base qualities were not kept. The sample belongs to a study of blood T cell repertoires in COVID-19 (dated by TCRdb to the early 2020s). Regarding the complete study: Samples from collaborators originated in the United States, Italy and Spain and spanned both the acute and convalescent phases of COVID-19. The prospective study material was composed of cDNA or gDNA derived from T cells, B-cell-depleted T cells, or PBMCs. Subjects who had been exposed to COVID-19, were actively infected with it, or had recovered from it provided the deeply sampled blood TCRbeta repertoires that made up the dataset. The repertoires were released in a freely available public database meant as a resource for research on the immune response to SARS-CoV-2. The samples were drawn from two sources: the first 160 participants of the ongoing ImmuneRACE study, and 950 to 1,500 subjects contributed by 6 global collaborators. A de-identified subject ID, COVID-19 status, age in years and sex were almost always included in the sample metadata. HLA class I and class II types, where available, came from metadata supplied by the sample provider rather than from assay-based typing.

The collaborating institutions used their own protocols to collect whole blood in K2EDTA tubes. For TCRbeta analysis, collaborators shipped samples in one of three forms: frozen whole blood, isolated PBMCs, or DNA extracted from either of those sample types. V lost 6 bases and J lost 0 bases; the stretch between them is 15 bases long. The CDR3 sequence holds 16 residues, the cysteine and phenylalanine included. Only CDR3 DNA remains: 48 bases, in frame from the first base. From the germline V gene, CDR1 is MDHEN and CDR2 is SYDVKM. The research as a whole found: The amount of clinical and demographic metadata varied by source and participant and was provided uncurated.

TCRbeta CDR3 regions were amplified from genomic DNA using the immunoSEQ Assay, a bias-controlled multiplex PCR. The study's processing was this. Nucleated cell counts per sample were estimated from amplification of reference gene primers within the assay. To quantify the absolute abundance of each unique TCRbeta CDR3 rearrangement, sequence reads were collapsed and filtered. Productive Simpson clonality was computed per sample as the square root of Simpson's diversity index over productive rearrangements. The immuneACCESS repertoire file appears here via TCRdb, limited to in-frame rearrangements. These files lack a portion of the clones; in checked studies, under half of the deficit traces to unresolved V genes, and the cause of the others is not known. The V and J calls and clone size were taken over from that table, and D and trimming were inferred from the DNA. A total of around 130,000 clones appear in this sample, about 76% of them only once. The ten most abundant clones make up roughly a fifth of the sample.

The sample consisted of peripheral blood. The V gene is TRBV28 and the J gene is TRBJ2-4; TRBD1 could be the D gene, as 5 bases match. This clonotype was sampled from an older man with acute or convalescent COVID-19. The bases read TGTGCCAGCAGCCTTGCATCTCAGGGAGCCAAAAACATTCAGTACTTC. Translated, it reads CASSLASQGAKNIQYF.